Shown below are 30 T cell receptor beta chains from a single sample sequenced in a study of OX40 agonist ivuxolimab in advanced cancers. Library prep was done by the immunoSEQ multiplex PCR assay. TCRdb retrieved this table from immuneACCESS and kept in-frame rearrangements only. Not all clones are present; in checked studies, unresolved V genes account for under half, and no reason is known for the remainder. Recorded for this sample are some 63,000 clones; 85% to 95% of them occurred a single time. The ten largest clones take up around a fifth of the sample. The sequencing here drew on CD4+ or CD8+ T cells sorted from blood, taken in a trial of the OX40 agonist ivuxolimab. The receptors were sampled from an adult with an advanced solid tumor such as melanoma, head and neck, liver or kidney cancer.

The rearrangement joins TRBV6-6 to TRBJ1-2, with D possibly TRBD1 on 5 matching bases. Trimming left V 7 bases short and J 6 bases short, with 9 bases between. CDR3 length: 11 residues. From germline, CDR1 is MNHNY and CDR2 SVGAGI (reference sequence). Written as DNA, the CDR3 is TGTGCCAGCACCCGCAGGGATGGCTACACCTTC. Translated: CASTRRDGYTF.

The genes are TRBV7-6 and TRBJ1-1, with D hard to call. Germline loops: CDR1 SGHVS, CDR2 FNYEAQ. V dropped 3 bases and J dropped 5 bases, with 10 bases sitting between them. The CDR3 runs to 13 residues. The CDR3 DNA reads as TGTGCCAGCAGCTTGAGACCGGGGACTGAAGCTTTCTTT. This translates into CASSLRPGTEAFF.

The rearrangement joins TRBV2 to TRBJ2-3, with TRBD2 as a possible D gene (5 bases). The V end was cut by 3 bases, the J end by 6 bases, with 7 bases between. CDR3 length: 12 amino acids. The germline CDR1 and CDR2 sequences are SNHLY and FYNNEI. The CDR3, as DNA: TGTGCCAGCAGTGAGTTAGCGGATACGCAGTATTTT. It specifies CASSELADTQYF.

This chain joins TRBV9 and TRBJ2-2; 9 bases map to TRBD1. Trimming cost V 0 bases and J 3 bases; bases outside gene matches: 3. The CDR3 runs to 16 residues. Germline V CDR1 and CDR2: SGDLS, YYNGEE. The CDR3 region is CASSVEGTGYTGELFF. The CDR3 nucleotides are TGTGCCAGCAGCGTAGAGGGGACAGGGTACACCGGGGAGCTGTTTTTT.

The chain carries TRBV11-2 and TRBJ2-1, with 8 bases matching TRBD1. The germline CDR1 and CDR2 sequences are SGHAT and FQNNGV. This CDR3 region has 12 residues. Trimming took 5 bases from V and 9 from J; bases not matched to a gene: 3. The CDR3 nucleotides are TGTGCCAGCAGCACACAGGGGGGTGAGCAGTTCTTC. Its protein is CASSTQGGEQFF.

The V and J genes are TRBV2 and TRBJ1-1, with D hard to call. CDR3 size: 12 residues. The germline V gene has CDR1 SNHLY and CDR2 FYNNEI. With 4 bases removed from V and 7 bases from J, the gap between germline ends came to 10 bases. The CDR3 DNA follows: TGTGCCAGCAGTGGGTTCCAGCTTGAAGCTTTCTTT. Its protein product is CASSGFQLEAFF.

This rearrangement joins TRBV19 to TRBJ2-1; D is possibly TRBD1 (5 bases). Germline assignment: CDR1 LNHDA and CDR2 SQIVND (reference sequence). This CDR3 has 16 residues. Deletions cut 0 bases from V and 0 bases from J, with 9 bases between. In DNA form, the CDR3 reads TGTGCCAGTAGTATAGAAGGGGCCCGCTCCTACAATGAGCAGTTCTTC. It encodes CASSIEGARSYNEQFF.

The CDR3 coding sequence is TGTGCCAGTAGTTGGGCCTTTCACACCGGGGAGCTGTTTTTT. Translated, it gives CASSWAFHTGELFF. This chain connects TRBV19 to TRBJ2-2; unclear D gene. The CDR3 covers 14 residues. The germline CDR1 and CDR2 sequences are LNHDA and SQIVND (reference sequence). V shed 5 bases and J shed 3 bases, with 10 bases lying between them.

The chain has TRBV11-2 and TRBJ2-7, with TRBD1 matching over 10 bases. Germline CDR1 reads SGHAT; CDR2 reads FQNNGV. The CDR3 runs to 15 residues. V was pared by 6 bases and J by 3 bases, with 8 bases of the junction left unmatched. The CDR3 bases are TGTGCCAGCAGTTTCGTTCGGGACAGGGGCTACGAGCAGTACTTC. Its translation: CASSFVRDRGYEQYF.

This clone appeared once. The chain recombines TRBV4-3 with TRBJ2-6, with D unresolved. The CDR3 extends over 17 amino acids. CDR1 LGHNA and CDR2 YSLEER come from the germline V gene. Trimming left V 0 bases short and J 0 bases short, with 9 bases between. The CDR3 DNA is TGCGCCAGCAGCCAAGATTTGGGGTTCTCTGGGGCCAACGTCCTGACTTTC. This sequence encodes CASSQDLGFSGANVLTF.

The rearrangement uses TRBV5-5 and TRBJ2-7; D is unresolved. This CDR3 contains 15 residues. Germline V CDR1 and CDR2: SGHKS, YYEKEE (reference sequence). V was shortened by 1 base and J by 3 bases, with 14 bases between the two germline ends. The CDR3 loop is CASSLFSDGIYEQYF. The CDR3 DNA reads TGTGCCAGCAGCTTGTTCTCGGACGGAATCTACGAGCAGTACTTC.

V and J are TRBV9 and TRBJ2-3, with 8 nucleotides matching TRBD2. V was clipped by 0 bases and J by 0 bases; unmatched bases: 3. The length of the CDR3 is 16 residues. CDR1 SGDLS and CDR2 YYNGEE come from the germline V gene. The CDR3 loop is CASSVGASGSTDTQYF. The CDR3 nucleotides are TGTGCCAGCAGCGTAGGGGCTAGCGGGAGCACAGATACGCAGTATTTT.

The chain is built from TRBV6-1 and TRBJ2-3; the D gene is possibly TRBD2 (6 bases). V lost 2 bases and J 1 base, leaving 22 bases between the germline ends. This CDR3 comprises 19 residues. Germline V gene data show CDR1 as MNHNS and CDR2 as SASEGT. The CDR3 DNA follows: TGTGCCAGCAGTGAACGGATAGGAGGGATACTTCACCGCACAGATACGCAGTATTTT. It translates to CASSERIGGILHRTDTQYF.

V and J are TRBV5-6 and TRBJ2-7, with 8 bases that match TRBD2. V dropped 4 bases and J dropped 2; count of bases not matched to a gene: 8. The germline V gene encodes CDR1 SGHDT and CDR2 YYEEEE. The CDR3 sequence is 15 residues long. CDR3 DNA sequence: TGTGCCAGCAGCACGCTTACGGGAGGGCCCTACGAGCAGTACTTC. Translation: CASSTLTGGPYEQYF.

The sample holds one count of this clone. The chain combines TRBV5-5 with TRBJ1-5; tentative D call: TRBD1 (6 bases). The V gene's germline CDR1 is SGHKS and CDR2 YYEKEE (reference sequence). Trimming took off 0 bases at V and 6 bases at J, with 16 bases between the two ends. The CDR3 has 16 residues. The DNA for the CDR3 is TGTGCCAGCAGCTTGGAGGGGGTCAGGGTGCGTCAGCCCCAGCATTTT. As protein: CASSLEGVRVRQPQHF. The full variable domain, in which reference TRBV5-5 and TRBJ1-5 provide the parts outside the CDR3, is DAGVTQSPTHLIKTRGQQVTLRCSPISGHKSVSWYQQVLGQGPQFIFQYYEKEERGRGNFPDRFSARQFPNYSSELNVNALLLGDSALYLCASSLEGVRVRQPQHFGDGTRLSIL.

The chain uses TRBV25-1 and TRBJ2-2; the match to TRBD2 covers 9 bases. CDR3 length equals 17 residues. V was pared by 7 bases and J by 3 bases, with 12 bases of the junction left unmatched. Germline V gene data show CDR1 as MGHDK and CDR2 as SYGVNS. The CDR3 reads CASTKRSIAGDTGELFF. CDR3 sequence (DNA): TGTGCCAGCACCAAACGGAGCATAGCGGGAGACACCGGGGAGCTGTTTTTT.

The chain combines TRBV6-5 with TRBJ1-1; D gene ambiguous. The CDR3 contains 13 residues. Trimming removed 0 bases at V and 5 bases at J, with 7 bases between. The V gene's germline CDR1 is MNHEY and CDR2 SVGAGI. As DNA, the CDR3 is TGTGCCAGCAGTTACTCGGCGTGGACTGAAGCTTTCTTT. Its protein product is CASSYSAWTEAFF.

The J gene is TRBJ2-1, the V gene TRBV28, with TRBD2 identical over 8 bases. After removal of 5 bases from V and 6 bases from J, the junction contained 6 bases not matched to a gene. The CDR3 is 14 amino acids. Germline-derived CDR1 and CDR2 are MDHEN and SYDVKM. This chain's CDR3 is CASSPIAGSNEQFF. In DNA form, the CDR3 reads TGTGCCAGCAGTCCGATAGCGGGAAGCAATGAGCAGTTCTTC. Full variable domain (remainder filled in from reference TRBV28 and TRBJ2-1): DVKVTQSSRYLVKRTGEKVFLECVQDMDHENMFWYRQDPGLGLRLIYFSYDVKMKEKGDIPEGYSVSREKKERFSLILESASTNQTSMYLCASSPIAGSNEQFFGPGTRLTVL.

The chain joins TRBV13 to TRBJ2-7, with 8 bases that match TRBD2. Germline loops: CDR1 PRHDT, CDR2 FYEKMQ (reference sequence). The V gene end was trimmed by 5 bases and the J gene end by 4 bases; junction bases not matched to a gene: 10. This CDR3 region has 15 residues. The CDR3 sequence: CASSRRGGASYEQYF. In DNA form, the CDR3 reads TGTGCCAGCAGCCGCCGGGGGGGGGCTTCTTACGAGCAGTACTTC.

The chain combines TRBV15 with TRBJ2-1; D may be TRBD2 (5 bases). This CDR3 is built from 15 residues. Germline V gives CDR1 LNHNV, CDR2 YYDKDF (reference sequence). V lost 2 bases to trimming and J lost 6 bases, with 14 bases between them. CDR3: CATSRTWRGFNEQFF. The CDR3 DNA is TGTGCCACCAGCAGAACCTGGAGAGGGTTCAATGAGCAGTTCTTC.

The V and J genes are TRBV19 and TRBJ2-2; D is ambiguous. Trimming removed 3 bases from V and 0 bases from J, with 8 bases in between. Germline CDR1 LNHDA, CDR2 SQIVND (reference sequence). This CDR3 spans 15 amino acids. The CDR3 nucleotides are TGTGCCAGTAGTATCAAGGGATCGAACACCGGGGAGCTGTTTTTT. The encoded protein is CASSIKGSNTGELFF.

This clone has a single count. V and J are TRBV28 and TRBJ2-7; 7 positions match TRBD2. Trimming cost V 1 base and J 2 bases; bases outside gene matches: 11. The CDR3 consists of 17 residues. In germline, CDR1 is MDHEN, CDR2 SYDVKM. In nucleotides, the CDR3 is TGTGCCAGCAGTTTATTAGTACCTAGCGGTCAACCCTACGAGCAGTACTTC. It specifies CASSLLVPSGQPYEQYF.

The chain employs TRBV4-2 and TRBJ1-2; 7 nucleotides line up with TRBD1. This CDR3 region has 16 residues. J lost 4 bases, V lost 0 bases, and 8 bases had no gene match. Germline V gene data show CDR1 as LGHNA and CDR2 as YNFKEQ. Written as DNA, the CDR3 is TGTGCCAGCAGCCAAGATCGGGGACAGAGACTCTATGGCTACACCTTC. This encodes CASSQDRGQRLYGYTF.

V gene TRBV5-6 combines with J gene TRBJ1-2; the D gene is possibly TRBD1 (6 bases). Germline lookup yields CDR1 SGHDT and CDR2 YYEEEE. The V and J ends lost 4 bases and 8 bases respectively, with 21 bases between them. This CDR3 is built from 15 residues. The CDR3: CASSPLGGPREGYTF. The CDR3 nucleotides are TGTGCCAGCAGCCCCTTGGGGGGGCCCAGGGAGGGCTACACCTTC.

This sequence joins TRBV5-6 and TRBJ2-3; 7 bases match TRBD1. The CDR3 runs to 14 residues. V lost 4 bases, J lost 2 bases, and 4 bases stayed unmatched. The germline gives CDR1 SGHDT, CDR2 YYEEEE. The CDR3 nucleotides are TGTGCCAGCAGCCCGGACAGGTTCACAGATACGCAGTATTTT. Translation: CASSPDRFTDTQYF.

V gene TRBV27 combines with J gene TRBJ2-7; D tentatively reads TRBD1 or TRBD2 (5 bases each). The germline gives CDR1 MNHEY, CDR2 SMNVEV (reference sequence). The CDR3 consists of 13 residues. V was clipped by 2 bases and J by 5 bases, with 10 bases between them. This chain's CDR3 is CASSLKGSNEQYF. DNA of the CDR3: TGTGCCAGCAGTTTAAAGGGGAGCAACGAGCAGTACTTC.

This rearrangement joins TRBV2 to TRBJ2-7, with D possibly TRBD2 on 6 matching bases. CDR3 length: 14 amino acids. Germline loops: CDR1 SNHLY, CDR2 FYNNEI. With 2 bases removed from V and 2 bases from J, the gap between germline ends came to 10 bases. The CDR3 bases are TGTGCCAGCAGTGAAAATCCGGGAGCCTACGAGCAGTACTTC. This sequence encodes CASSENPGAYEQYF.

The chain is built from TRBV18 and TRBJ2-3; 14 nucleotides line up with TRBD2. Trimming at V came to 3 bases and at J to 4 bases, leaving 9 bases not matched to a gene. The CDR3 contains 18 residues. Germline-derived CDR1 and CDR2 are KGHSH and LQKENI. DNA of the CDR3: TGTGCCAGCTCACCGTCGGATCGACTAGCGGGAGGGTCAGATACGCAGTATTTT. Protein product: CASSPSDRLAGGSDTQYF.

The chain recombines TRBV7-6 with TRBJ1-1; 7 nucleotides match TRBD1. The length of the CDR3 is 15 residues. V lost 1 base, J lost 4 bases, and 6 bases stayed unmatched. The germline V gene has CDR1 SGHVS and CDR2 FNYEAQ. The CDR3 region has the DNA TGTGCCAGCAGCTTAGGGCCAGGGGGGGGCACTGAAGCTTTCTTT. It yields the protein CASSLGPGGGTEAFF.

The V gene is TRBV9, the J gene TRBJ2-7; possible D gene TRBD1, 5 bases. The CDR3 has 16 amino acids. The germline V gene has CDR1 SGDLS and CDR2 YYNGEE. V was cut by 0 bases and J by 5 bases, with 18 bases left in between. CDR3 residues: CASSVATGQGTHEQYF. The CDR3 coding sequence is TGTGCCAGCAGCGTAGCTACCGGGCAGGGAACCCACGAGCAGTACTTC.